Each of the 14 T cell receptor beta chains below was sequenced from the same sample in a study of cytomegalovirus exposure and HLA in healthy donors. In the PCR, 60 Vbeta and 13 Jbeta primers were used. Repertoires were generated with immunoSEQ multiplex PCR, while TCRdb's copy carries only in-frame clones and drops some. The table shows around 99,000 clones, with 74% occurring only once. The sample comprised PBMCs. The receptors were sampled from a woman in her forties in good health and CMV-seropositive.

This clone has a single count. CDR3 coding DNA: TGCGCCAGCTCTACAGGGGACACCGGGGAGCTGTTTTTT. This gives the protein CASSTGDTGELFF. J is TRBJ2-2 and V is TRBV5-1, with 7 bases fitting TRBD1. J gave up 3 bases and V 7 bases, and 3 bases lay outside the gene matches. Germline V gene lookup returns CDR1 SGHRS and CDR2 YFSETQ. The CDR3 has 13 amino acids.

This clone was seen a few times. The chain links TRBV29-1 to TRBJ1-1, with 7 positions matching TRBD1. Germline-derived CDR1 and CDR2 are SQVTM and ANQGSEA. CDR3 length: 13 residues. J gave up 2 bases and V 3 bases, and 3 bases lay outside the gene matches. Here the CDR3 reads CSVDRDRNTEAFF. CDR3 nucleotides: TGCAGCGTTGACCGGGACAGAAACACTGAAGCTTTCTTT.

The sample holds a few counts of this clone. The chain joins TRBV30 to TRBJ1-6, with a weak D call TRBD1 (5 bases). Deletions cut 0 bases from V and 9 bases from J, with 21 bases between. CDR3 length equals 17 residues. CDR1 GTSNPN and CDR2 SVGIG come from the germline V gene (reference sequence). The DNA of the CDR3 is TGTGCCTGGAGTGTACCCGGGGTTAGGAGGGGAGGTTCACCCCTCCACTTT. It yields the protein CAWSVPGVRRGGSPLHF.

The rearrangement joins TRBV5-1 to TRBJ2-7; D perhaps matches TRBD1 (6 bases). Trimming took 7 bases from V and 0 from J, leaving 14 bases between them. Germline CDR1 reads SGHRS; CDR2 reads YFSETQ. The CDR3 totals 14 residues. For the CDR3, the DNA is TGCGCCAGCCGACCCCGGACAGACTCCTACGAGCAGTACTTC. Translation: CASRPRTDSYEQYF. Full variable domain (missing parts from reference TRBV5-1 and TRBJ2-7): KAGVTQTPRYLIKTRGQQVTLSCSPISGHRSVSWYQQTPGQGLQFLFEYFSETQRNKGNFPGRFSGRQFSNSRSEMNVSTLELGDSALYLCASRPRTDSYEQYFGPGTRLTVT.

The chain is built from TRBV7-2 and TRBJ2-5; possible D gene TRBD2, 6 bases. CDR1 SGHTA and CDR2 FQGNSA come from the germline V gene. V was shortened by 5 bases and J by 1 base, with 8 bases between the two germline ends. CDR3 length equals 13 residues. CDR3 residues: CASSQGLQETQYF. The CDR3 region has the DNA TGTGCCAGCAGCCAGGGACTCCAAGAGACCCAGTACTTC.

DNA for the CDR3: TGTGCCAGCAGCGACCGGCAAAAGACAGGGGATGAAAAACTGTTTTTT. Its protein is CASSDRQKTGDEKLFF. V usage is TRBV5-4 and J usage is TRBJ1-4; 8 positions match TRBD1. Germline trimming cut 4 bases from V and 6 bases from J; bases unmatched to any gene: 11. Germline-derived CDR1 and CDR2 are SGHNT and YYREEE (reference sequence). This CDR3 has 16 amino acids.

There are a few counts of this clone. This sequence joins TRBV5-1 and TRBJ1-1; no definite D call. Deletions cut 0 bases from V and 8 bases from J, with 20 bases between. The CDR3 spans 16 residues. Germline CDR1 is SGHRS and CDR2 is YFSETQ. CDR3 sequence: CASSLAGSPRGEEAFF. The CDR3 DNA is TGCGCCAGCAGCTTGGCCGGGTCCCCCCGCGGCGAGGAAGCTTTCTTT.

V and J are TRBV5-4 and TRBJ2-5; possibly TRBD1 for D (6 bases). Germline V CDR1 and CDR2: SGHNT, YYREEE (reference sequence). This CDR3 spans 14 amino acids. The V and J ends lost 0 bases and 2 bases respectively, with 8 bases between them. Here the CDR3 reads CASSLGQEQETQYF. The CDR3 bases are TGTGCCAGCAGCTTGGGACAGGAGCAAGAGACCCAGTACTTC.

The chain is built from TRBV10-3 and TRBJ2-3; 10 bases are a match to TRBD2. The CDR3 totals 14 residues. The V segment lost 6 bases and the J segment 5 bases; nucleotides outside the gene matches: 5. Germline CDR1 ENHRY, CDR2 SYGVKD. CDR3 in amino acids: CAIRAGGVVDTQYF. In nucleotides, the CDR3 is TGTGCCATCAGAGCGGGGGGGGTCGTAGATACGCAGTATTTT.

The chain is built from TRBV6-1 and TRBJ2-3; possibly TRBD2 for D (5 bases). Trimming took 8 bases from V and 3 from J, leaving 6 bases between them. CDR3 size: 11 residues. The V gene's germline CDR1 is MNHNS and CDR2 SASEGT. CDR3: CASRGTDTQYF. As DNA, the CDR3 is TGTGCCAGCCGGGGTACAGATACGCAGTATTTT.

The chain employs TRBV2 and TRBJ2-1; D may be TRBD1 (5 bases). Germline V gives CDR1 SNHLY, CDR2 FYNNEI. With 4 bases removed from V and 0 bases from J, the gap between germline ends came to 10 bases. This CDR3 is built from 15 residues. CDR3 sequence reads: CASSVDRISYNEQFF. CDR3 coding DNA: TGTGCCAGCAGTGTTGACAGAATCTCCTACAATGAGCAGTTCTTC. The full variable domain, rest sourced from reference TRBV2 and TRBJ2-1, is EPEVTQTPSHQVTQMGQEVILRCVPISNHLYFYWYRQILGQKVEFLVSFYNNEISEKSEIFDDQFSVERPDGSNFTLKIRSTKLEDSAMYFCASSVDRISYNEQFFGPGTRLTVL.

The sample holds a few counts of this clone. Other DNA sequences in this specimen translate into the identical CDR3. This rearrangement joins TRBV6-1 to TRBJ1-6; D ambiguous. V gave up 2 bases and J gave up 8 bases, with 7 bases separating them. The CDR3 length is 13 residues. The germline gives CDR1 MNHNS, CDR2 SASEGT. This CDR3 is CASSEREDSPLHF. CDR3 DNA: TGTGCCAGCAGTGAAAGAGAAGATTCACCCCTCCACTTT.

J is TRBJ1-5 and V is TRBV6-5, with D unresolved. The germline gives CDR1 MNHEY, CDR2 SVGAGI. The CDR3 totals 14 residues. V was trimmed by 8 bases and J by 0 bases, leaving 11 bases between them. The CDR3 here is CASGRLDSNQPQHF. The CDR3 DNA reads TGTGCCAGCGGGCGCTTAGATAGCAATCAGCCCCAGCATTTT.

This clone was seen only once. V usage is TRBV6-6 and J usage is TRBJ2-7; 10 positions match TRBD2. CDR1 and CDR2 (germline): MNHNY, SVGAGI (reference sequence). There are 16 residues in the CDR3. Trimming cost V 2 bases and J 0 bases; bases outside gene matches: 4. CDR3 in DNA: TGTGCCAGCAGTTACCTTAGCGGGGGGTCCTCCTACGAGCAGTACTTC. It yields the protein CASSYLSGGSSYEQYF.